This T cell receptor (beta chain) derives from a study of T-cell memory formation after mild COVID-19. A few counts support this clonotype. TCRdb used MiXCR to reprocess the 5' RACE reads, holding one entry per CDR3 protein. This sample has roughly 200,000 distinct CDR3 sequences, with 15% to 20% found just once. The source of this sequence is an adult woman who had mild COVID-19 (a few samples of this study predate the infection). Cell type and time point are not known. The specimen sequenced was PBMCs or a T cell subset sorted from them (not recorded which).

The CDR3 reads CSVEVKGVGTEAFF. Here the CDR3 DNA reads TGCAGCGTTGAGGTCAAGGGGGTCGGGACTGAAGCTTTCTTT. This chain joins TRBV29-1 and TRBJ1-1, with a possible D match to TRBD1 (6 bases). CDR3 length: 14 amino acids. With 3 bases removed from V and 5 bases from J, the gap between germline ends came to 16 bases. The germline gives CDR1 SQVTM, CDR2 ANQGSEA.